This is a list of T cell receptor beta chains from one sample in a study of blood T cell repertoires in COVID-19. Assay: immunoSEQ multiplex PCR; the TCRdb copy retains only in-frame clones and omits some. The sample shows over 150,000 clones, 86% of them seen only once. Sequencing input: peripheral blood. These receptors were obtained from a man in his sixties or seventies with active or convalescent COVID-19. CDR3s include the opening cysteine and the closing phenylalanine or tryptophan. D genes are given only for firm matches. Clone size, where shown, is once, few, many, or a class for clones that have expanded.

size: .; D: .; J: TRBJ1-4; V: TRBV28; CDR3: CASSLWGGGEKLFF; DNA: TGTGCCAGCAGTTTATGGGGAGGAGGCGAAAAACTGTTTTTT
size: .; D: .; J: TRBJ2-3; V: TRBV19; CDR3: CASSKGKFGDTQYF; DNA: TGTGCCAGTAGTAAGGGGAAATTTGGAGATACGCAGTATTTT
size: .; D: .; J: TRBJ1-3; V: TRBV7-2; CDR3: CASSLSGALGGGNTIYF; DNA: TGTGCCAGCAGCTTATCAGGGGCATTGGGTGGTGGAAACACCATATATTTT
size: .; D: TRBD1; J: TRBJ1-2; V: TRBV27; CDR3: CASRRTGQGFYGYTF; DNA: TGTGCCAGCCGCCGGACGGGACAGGGATTCTATGGCTACACCTTC
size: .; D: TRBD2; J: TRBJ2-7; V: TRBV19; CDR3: CASSRSGGPSYEQYF; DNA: TGTGCCAGTAGTCGTAGCGGGGGACCCTCCTACGAGCAGTACTTC
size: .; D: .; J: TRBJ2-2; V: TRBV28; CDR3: CASSPLGGGTGELFF; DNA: TGTGCCAGCAGTCCATTAGGGGGGGGCACCGGGGAGCTGTTTTTT
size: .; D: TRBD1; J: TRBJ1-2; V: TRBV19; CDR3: CASTQGALGYGYTF; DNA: TGTGCCAGTACCCAGGGGGCGCTTGGCTATGGCTACACCTTC
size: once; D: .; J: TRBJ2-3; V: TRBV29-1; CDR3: CSVYGGAVGTDTQYF; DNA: TGCAGCGTTTATGGGGGGGCGGTTGGCACAGATACGCAGTATTTT
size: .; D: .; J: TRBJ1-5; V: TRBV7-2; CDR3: CASSPQGNQPQHF; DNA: TGTGCCAGCAGCCCCCAGGGCAATCAGCCCCAGCATTTT
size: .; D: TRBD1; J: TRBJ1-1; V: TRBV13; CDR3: CASSPSDRGWTEAFF; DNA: TGTGCCAGCAGCCCATCCGACAGGGGATGGACTGAAGCTTTCTTT
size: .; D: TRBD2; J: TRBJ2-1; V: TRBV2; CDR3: CASIGTSGGYEQFF; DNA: TGTGCCAGTATCGGGACTAGCGGGGGCTATGAGCAGTTCTTC
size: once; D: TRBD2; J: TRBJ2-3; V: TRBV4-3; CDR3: CASSQDRIAGGSSTDTQYF; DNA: TGCGCCAGCAGCCAAGATCGAATAGCGGGAGGGTCTAGCACAGATACGCAGTATTTT
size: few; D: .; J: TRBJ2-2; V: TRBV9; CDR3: CASSVGGTGHTGELFF; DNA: TGTGCCAGCAGCGTAGGCGGGACCGGACACACCGGGGAGCTGTTTTTT
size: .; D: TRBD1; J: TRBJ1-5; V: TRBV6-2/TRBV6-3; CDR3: CASSPTGSNQPQHF; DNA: TGTGCCAGCAGCCCGACAGGGTCCAATCAGCCCCAGCATTTT
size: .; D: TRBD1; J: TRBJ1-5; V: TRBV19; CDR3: CASSFSGTANQPQHF; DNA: TGTGCCAGTAGTTTTTCCGGGACAGCAAATCAGCCCCAGCATTTT
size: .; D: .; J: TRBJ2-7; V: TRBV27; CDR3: CASSSYHYEQYF; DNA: TGTGCCAGCAGTTCCTATCATTACGAGCAGTACTTC
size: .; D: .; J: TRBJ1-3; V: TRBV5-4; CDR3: CASSLGTRPFSGNTIYF; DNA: TGTGCCAGCAGCTTGGGGACAAGACCCTTCTCTGGAAACACCATATATTTT
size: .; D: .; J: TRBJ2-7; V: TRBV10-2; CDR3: CASSGTGSSYEQYF; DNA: TGCGCCAGCAGTGGAACGGGAAGCTCCTACGAGCAGTACTTC
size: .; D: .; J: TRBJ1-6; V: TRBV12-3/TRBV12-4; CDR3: CASSLGQTSPLHF; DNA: TGTGCCAGCAGTTTGGGGCAGACCTCACCCCTCCACTTT
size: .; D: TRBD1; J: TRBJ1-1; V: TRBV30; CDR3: CAWQTGVTEAFF; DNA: TGTGCCTGGCAGACAGGGGTCACTGAAGCTTTCTTT
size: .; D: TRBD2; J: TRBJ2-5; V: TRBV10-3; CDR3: CAIRGGTSGTQYF; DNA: TGTGCCATCAGGGGGGGGACTAGTGGGACCCAGTACTTC
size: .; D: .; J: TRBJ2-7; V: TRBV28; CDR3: CASSIGVKQYF; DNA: TGTGCCAGCAGTATAGGGGTGAAGCAGTACTTC
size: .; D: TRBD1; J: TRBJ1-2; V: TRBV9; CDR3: CASSGKTGAAYGYTF; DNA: TGTGCCAGCAGCGGAAAGACAGGGGCGGCCTATGGCTACACCTTC
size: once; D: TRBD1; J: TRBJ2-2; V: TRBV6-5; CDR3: CASTPDRGSGELFF; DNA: TGTGCCAGCACGCCCGACAGGGGATCCGGGGAGCTGTTTTTT
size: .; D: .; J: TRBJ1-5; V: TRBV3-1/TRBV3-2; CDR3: CASSYQGGIQPQHF; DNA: TGTGCCAGCAGCTATCAAGGAGGGATCCAGCCCCAGCATTTT
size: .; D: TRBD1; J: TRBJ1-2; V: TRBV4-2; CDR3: CASTLRAQGQGIGFNYGYTF; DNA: TGTGCCAGCACCCTACGTGCCCAGGGACAGGGCATAGGATTTAACTATGGCTACACCTTC
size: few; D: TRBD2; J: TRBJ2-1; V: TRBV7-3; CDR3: CASSLSGGDPLGNEQFF; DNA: TGTGCCAGCAGCTTATCGGGAGGGGACCCATTGGGCAATGAGCAGTTCTTC
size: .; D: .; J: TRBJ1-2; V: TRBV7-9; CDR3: CASSPGNYGYTF; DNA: TGTGCCAGCAGCCCGGGGAACTATGGCTACACCTTC
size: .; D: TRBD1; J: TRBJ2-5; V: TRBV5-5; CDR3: CASSLAPTGGQETQYF; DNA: TGTGCCAGCAGCTTGGCCCCTACAGGGGGACAAGAGACCCAGTACTTC
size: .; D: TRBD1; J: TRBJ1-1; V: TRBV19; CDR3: CASSIGPQGATEAFF; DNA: TGTGCCAGTAGTATAGGCCCCCAGGGGGCCACTGAAGCTTTCTTT
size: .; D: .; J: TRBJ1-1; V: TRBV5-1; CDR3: CASSLAGFTEAFF; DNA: TGCGCCAGCAGCTTGGCAGGGTTCACTGAAGCTTTCTTT
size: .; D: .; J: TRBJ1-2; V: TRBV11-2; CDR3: CASSARPGGYTF; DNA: TGTGCCAGCAGCGCCCGCCCAGGGGGCTACACCTTC
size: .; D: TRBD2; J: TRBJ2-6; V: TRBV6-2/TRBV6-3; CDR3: CASSSGGPGANVLTF; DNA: TGTGCCAGCAGCTCGGGGGGACCTGGGGCCAACGTCCTGACTTTC
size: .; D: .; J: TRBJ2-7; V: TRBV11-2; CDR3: CASSRVGGGFVHEQYF; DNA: TGTGCCAGCAGCCGAGTGGGGGGGGGCTTTGTGCACGAGCAGTACTTC
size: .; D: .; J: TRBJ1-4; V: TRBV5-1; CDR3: CASSFTHTNEKLFF; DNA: TGCGCCAGCAGCTTTACCCACACAAATGAAAAACTGTTTTTT
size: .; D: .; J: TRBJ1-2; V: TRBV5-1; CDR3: CASSPGGGFRYYNYGYTF; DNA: TGCGCCAGCAGCCCTGGGGGGGGCTTCCGTTACTATAACTATGGCTACACCTTC